This T cell receptor beta chain emerged from a study of Tregs in tolerant kidney transplant recipients. Turning to the study itself: Recipient cells were told from donor cells by antibody staining.

Overall study results and limits: Findings come from small patient numbers and require larger validation.

Here immunoSEQ multiplex PCR was the method, and the copy in TCRdb shows in-frame clones only, minus some. Among about 44,000 clones, 95% were seen once, and the ten largest hold around 0.35%. As for this clone: The antigen is not known.

This CDR3 comprises 15 residues. After removal of 5 bases from V and 4 bases from J, the junction contained 5 bases not matched to a gene. Germline CDR1 reads LNHDA; CDR2 reads SQIVND (reference sequence). Sequencing input: Tregs from blood cultured with allogeneic cells. The rearrangement uses TRBV19 and TRBJ2-3; TRBD2 matches at 11 bases. The TCR was taken from a human donor in good health. The CDR3 loop is CASSPLAGGADTQYF. Here the CDR3 DNA reads TGTGCCAGTAGTCCCCTAGCGGGGGGAGCAGATACGCAGTATTTT.